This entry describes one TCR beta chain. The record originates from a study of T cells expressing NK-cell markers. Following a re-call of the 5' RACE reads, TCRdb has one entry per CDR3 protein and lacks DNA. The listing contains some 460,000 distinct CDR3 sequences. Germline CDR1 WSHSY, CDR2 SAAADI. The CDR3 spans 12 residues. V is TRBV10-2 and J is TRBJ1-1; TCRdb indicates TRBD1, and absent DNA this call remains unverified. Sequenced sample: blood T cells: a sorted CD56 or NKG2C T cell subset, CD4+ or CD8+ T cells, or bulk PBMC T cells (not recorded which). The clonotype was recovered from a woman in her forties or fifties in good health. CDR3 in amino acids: CASTGMNTEAFF.